The T cell receptor beta chain under discussion was sequenced for a study of radiation and T cells in renal cell carcinoma (TCRdb year 2020). Study-wide context: In total, 50 to 55 samples underwent TCR beta sequencing: about 26 tumors plus 27 peripheral blood samples. In the approximately 57 samples combined, several million unique CDR3 nucleotide sequences were found, encoding about 2.7 million unique CDR3 amino acid sequences. The final blood draw took place at 4 weeks after radiation, the same time as nephrectomy. Paper-wide results and their limitations: Because pretreatment tumor biopsies were not available, the study could not determine whether clonotypes were already present within the tumor at baseline. In blood, the top tumor clonotypes increased from baseline to 2 weeks after radiation and then shrank by 4 weeks, which suggests a temporary expansion of tumor-resident clones. With a single-armed trial design, the study had no way to address how radiation dose or scheduling affects the TCR repertoire. Blood repertoire dynamics were not followed beyond 4 weeks after treatment.

The sample's time point label, in plain terms: blood 4 weeks post-SBRT, at nephrectomy. The treatment or condition tag for this specimen amounts to: 15 Gy SBRT to primary tumor, nephrectomy 4 weeks later. Samples were obtained from a clinical trial, in which 15 Gy stereotactic body radiation therapy was delivered to primary renal cell carcinomas and nephrectomy was performed 4 weeks later. To follow tumor-enriched clonotypes, serial peripheral blood was collected from radiation-treated patients at baseline and at 2 weeks and 4 weeks after SBRT. Renal cell carcinoma with clear cell pathology was present in all patients. Genomic DNA for TCR sequencing was prepared using the QIAamp DNA Blood Mini Kit (Qiagen). The analyses included only samples that passed all quality control checks. From its cysteine to its phenylalanine, the CDR3 spans 14 amino acids. Only the CDR3 DNA stays, 42 bases, in frame from base 1. Looking up the germline V gene (reference sequence) yields CDR1 MNHEY and CDR2 SMNVEV. V is pared back by 5 bases and J by 1 base, with 9 bases lying between the germline termini.

About this clone itself: It has no known antigen specificity. There are no base qualities to consult, and no much larger clone falls within one base.

The immunoSEQ kit was used, according to the manufacturer's recommendations, to generate TCR beta libraries from genomic DNA. To prepare the libraries, a first multiplex PCR with proprietary primers was run, followed by a second PCR that added unique barcodes, and a bead cleanup was done after each round. A positive control reaction and a negative control reaction, both provided in the kit, were run with every batch of samples. The final libraries underwent checking on an Agilent 4200 TapeStation D1000 ScreenTape, volumetric pooling, and quantification by qPCR. An Illumina NextSeq500 fitted with a MidOutput 150-cycle cartridge performed the sequencing, running 156 Read1 cycles and 15 Index1 cycles with the kit's custom primers. The pooled library was loaded at about 0.96 pM, and about 21% PhiX control was spiked in. For the original study's pipeline: Vendor-processed data were analyzed in R, with a clonotype defined as all T cells sharing the same CDR3 nucleotide sequence. For clone abundance analyses, frequencies were normalized to the 10,000 most abundant clones per sample. Public T cell clones, which averaged fewer than five per sample, were removed prior to analysis. Tumor-enriched clonotypes and baseline blood-enriched clonotypes were defined as those with an abundance difference of at least 32-fold between compartments. A beta-binomial differential abundance model was applied to find clonotypes that expanded or contracted between blood time points. Similarity between tumor and blood repertoires was quantified using the Baroni-Urbani and Buser coefficient, and groups were compared with two-tailed Wilcoxon tests in R. Held by TCRdb, this immuneACCESS table contains in-frame sequences only and omits some clones. Under half of the omission traces to an unresolved V gene where checked; the cause of the rest is unknown. V and J calls and clone size are given by that table; D and trimming were obtained from the DNA. The sample data list about 140,000 clones, and approximately 86% of these were observed just once. Roughly 17% of the sample goes to the ten largest clones.

The source is a woman aged 45 to 65 with renal cell carcinoma. Sequences were derived from blood, sampled from a patient whose treatment included radiotherapy and nephrectomy. The V gene is TRBV27 and the J gene is TRBJ1-5, with a tentative D gene TRBD1 over 5 matching bases. CDR3 sequence: CASSRGTSNQPQHF. The nucleotide sequence is given as TGTGCCAGCAGTCGGGGGACGAGCAATCAGCCCCAGCATTTT.